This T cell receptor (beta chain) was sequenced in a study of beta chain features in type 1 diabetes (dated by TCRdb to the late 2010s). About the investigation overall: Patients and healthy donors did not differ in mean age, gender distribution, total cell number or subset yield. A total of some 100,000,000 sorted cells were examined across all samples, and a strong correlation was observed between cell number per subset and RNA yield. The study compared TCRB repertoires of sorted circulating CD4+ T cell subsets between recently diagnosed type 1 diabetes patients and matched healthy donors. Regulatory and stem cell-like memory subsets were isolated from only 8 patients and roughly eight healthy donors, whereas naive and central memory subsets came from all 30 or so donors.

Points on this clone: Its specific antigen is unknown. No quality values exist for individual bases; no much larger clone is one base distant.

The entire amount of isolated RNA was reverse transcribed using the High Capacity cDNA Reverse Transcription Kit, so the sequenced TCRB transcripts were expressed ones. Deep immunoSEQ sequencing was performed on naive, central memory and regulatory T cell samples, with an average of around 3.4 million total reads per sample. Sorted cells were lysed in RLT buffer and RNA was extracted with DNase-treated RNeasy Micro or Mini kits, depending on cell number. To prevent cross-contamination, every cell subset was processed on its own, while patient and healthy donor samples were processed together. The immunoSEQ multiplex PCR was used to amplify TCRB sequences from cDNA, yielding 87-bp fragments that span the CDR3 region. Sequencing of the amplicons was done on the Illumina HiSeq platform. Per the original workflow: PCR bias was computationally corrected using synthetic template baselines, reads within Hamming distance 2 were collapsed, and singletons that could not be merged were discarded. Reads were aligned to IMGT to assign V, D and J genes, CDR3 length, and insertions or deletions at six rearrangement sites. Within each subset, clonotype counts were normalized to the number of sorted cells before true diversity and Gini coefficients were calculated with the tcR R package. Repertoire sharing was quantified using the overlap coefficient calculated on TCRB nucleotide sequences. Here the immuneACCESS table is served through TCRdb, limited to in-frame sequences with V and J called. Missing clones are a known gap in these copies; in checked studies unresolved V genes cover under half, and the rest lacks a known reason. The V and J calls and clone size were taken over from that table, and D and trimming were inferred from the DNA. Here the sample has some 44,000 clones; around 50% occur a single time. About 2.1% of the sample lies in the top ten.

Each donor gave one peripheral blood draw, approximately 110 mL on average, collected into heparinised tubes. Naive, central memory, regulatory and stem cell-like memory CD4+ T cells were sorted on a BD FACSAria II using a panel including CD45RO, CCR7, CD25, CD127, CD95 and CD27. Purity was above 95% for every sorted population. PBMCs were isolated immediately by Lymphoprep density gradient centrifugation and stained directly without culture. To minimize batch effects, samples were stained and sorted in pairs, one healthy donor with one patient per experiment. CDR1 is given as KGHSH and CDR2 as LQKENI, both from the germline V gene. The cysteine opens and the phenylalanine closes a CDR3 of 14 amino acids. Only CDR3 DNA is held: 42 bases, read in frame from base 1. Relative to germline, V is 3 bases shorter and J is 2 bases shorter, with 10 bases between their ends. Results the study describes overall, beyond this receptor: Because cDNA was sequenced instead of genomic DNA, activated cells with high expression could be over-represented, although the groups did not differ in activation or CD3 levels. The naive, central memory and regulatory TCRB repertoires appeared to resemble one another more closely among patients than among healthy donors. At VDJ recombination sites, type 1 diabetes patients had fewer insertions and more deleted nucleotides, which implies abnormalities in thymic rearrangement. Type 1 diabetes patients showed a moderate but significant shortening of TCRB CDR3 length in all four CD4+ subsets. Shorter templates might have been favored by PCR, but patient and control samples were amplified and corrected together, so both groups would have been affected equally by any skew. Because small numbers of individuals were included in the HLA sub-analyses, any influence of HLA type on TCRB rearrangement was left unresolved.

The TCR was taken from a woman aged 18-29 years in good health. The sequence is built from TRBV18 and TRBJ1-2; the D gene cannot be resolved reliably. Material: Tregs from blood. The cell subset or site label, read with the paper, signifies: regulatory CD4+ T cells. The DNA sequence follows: TGTGCCAGCTCACCGCAGGCCATAAACTATGGCTACACCTTC. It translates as CASSPQAINYGYTF. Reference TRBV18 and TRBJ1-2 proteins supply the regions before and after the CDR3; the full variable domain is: NAGVMQNPRHLVRRRGQEARLRCSPMKGHSHVYWYRQLPEEGLKFMVYLQKENIIDESGMPKERFSAEFPKEGPSILRIQQVVRGDSAAYFCASSPQAINYGYTFGSGTRLTVV.